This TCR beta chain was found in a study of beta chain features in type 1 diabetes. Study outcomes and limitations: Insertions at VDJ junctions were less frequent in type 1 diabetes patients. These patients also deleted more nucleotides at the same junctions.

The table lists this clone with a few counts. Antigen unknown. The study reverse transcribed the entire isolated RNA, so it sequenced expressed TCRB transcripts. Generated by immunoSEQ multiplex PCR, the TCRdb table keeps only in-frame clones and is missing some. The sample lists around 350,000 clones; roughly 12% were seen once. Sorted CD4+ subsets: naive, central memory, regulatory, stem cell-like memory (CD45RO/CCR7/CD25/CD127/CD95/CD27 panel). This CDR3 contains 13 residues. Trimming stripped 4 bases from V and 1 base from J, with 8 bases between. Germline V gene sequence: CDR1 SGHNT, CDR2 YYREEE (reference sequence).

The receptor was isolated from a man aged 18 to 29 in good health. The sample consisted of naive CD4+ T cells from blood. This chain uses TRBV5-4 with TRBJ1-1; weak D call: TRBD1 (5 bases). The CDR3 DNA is TGTGCCAGCAGCCAAGGACAGAACACTGAAGCTTTCTTT. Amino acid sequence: CASSQGQNTEAFF.